Presented here are 29 T cell receptor beta chains from one specimen sequenced in a study of blood T cell repertoires in COVID-19. Sequencing was performed with immunoSEQ multiplex PCR; in TCRdb, only in-frame clones are kept and a portion is missing. Here the sample spans fewer than 120,000 clones, roughly 82% being singletons. The sequenced sample was peripheral blood. These TCRs come from an older woman with acute or convalescent COVID-19.

This sequence joins TRBV5-1 and TRBJ2-7, with D hard to call. This CDR3 is 15 amino acids long. The germline V gene has CDR1 SGHRS and CDR2 YFSETQ. V was trimmed by 4 bases and J by 4 bases, leaving 18 bases between them. The chain's CDR3 is CASSVDPNALYEQYF. CDR3 DNA: TGCGCCAGCAGCGTGGACCCCAACGCCCTATACGAGCAGTACTTC.

The CDR3 sequence is CASSQDSGGETQYF. The DNA of the CDR3 is TGCGCCAGCAGCCAAGATTCGGGTGGAGAGACCCAGTACTTC. This chain joins TRBV4-1 and TRBJ2-5; no firm D call. V was pared by 0 bases and J by 4 bases, with 9 bases between. The CDR3 has 14 residues. Germline CDR1 and CDR2: MGHRA and YSYEKL.

V is TRBV6-5 and J is TRBJ1-4, with TRBD1 identical over 8 bases. The CDR3 has 15 amino acids. The ends lost 2 bases at V and 3 bases at J; junction bases unmatched: 2. In germline, CDR1 is MNHEY, CDR2 SVGAGI. CDR3 DNA: TGTGCCAGCAGTTACACAGGGGGTGCTAATGAAAAACTGTTTTTT. Its translation is CASSYTGGANEKLFF.

The chain joins TRBV11-3 to TRBJ1-2, with 9 bases identical to TRBD1. This CDR3 has 14 residues. After removal of 5 bases from V and 4 bases from J, the junction contained 5 bases not matched to a gene. From germline, CDR1 is SGHNT and CDR2 YENEEA. CDR3 nucleotide sequence: TGTGCCAGCAGCGAACAGGGGGCAATCTATGGCTACACCTTC. This translates into CASSEQGAIYGYTF.

The chain links TRBV6-2 or TRBV6-3 to TRBJ2-7; TRBD1 agrees at 7 bases. Germline trimming cut 1 base from V and 5 bases from J; bases unmatched to any gene: 11. The CDR3 runs 16 residues. CDR1 is MNHEY and CDR2 is SVGEGT in the germline V gene. The CDR3 DNA reads TGTGCCAGCAGTTACTTGTCTTGGACAGGTAGGAACGAGCAGTACTTC. This gives the protein CASSYLSWTGRNEQYF.

This clone was seen only a few times. V usage is TRBV6-4 and J usage is TRBJ2-1; 9 nucleotides agree with TRBD2. This CDR3 has 17 residues. CDR1 is MRHNA and CDR2 is SNTAGT in the germline V gene. Trimming removed 0 bases from V and 2 bases from J; junction bases left unmatched: 5. CDR3 loop: CASSDSGGGAAYNEQFF. CDR3 DNA sequence: TGTGCCAGCAGTGACTCGGGCGGGGGGGCCGCCTACAATGAGCAGTTCTTC.

This rearrangement joins TRBV12-3 or TRBV12-4 to TRBJ1-6, with D tentatively TRBD1 (6 bases). With 1 base removed from V and 9 bases from J, the gap between germline ends came to 7 bases. This CDR3 has 13 residues. This CDR3 is CASSLGGPSPLHF. The CDR3 nucleotides are TGTGCCAGCAGTTTAGGGGGGCCTTCACCCCTCCACTTT.

The gene calls are TRBV19 and TRBJ1-5; D is unresolved. Between the trimmed V and J ends, which lost 1 base and 5 bases, there was a span of 6 bases. CDR3 length equals 13 residues. CDR1 is LNHDA, CDR2 SQIVND, per germline (reference sequence). The CDR3 sequence is CASSIAADQPQHF. As DNA, the CDR3 is TGTGCCAGTAGTATAGCGGCGGATCAGCCCCAGCATTTT.

This clone has a single count. CDR3 DNA: TGTGCCAGCAGCGTAACCCCTGCGGTAGCGGGGAGCTCCTACAATGAGCAGTTCTTC. Protein: CASSVTPAVAGSSYNEQFF. The chain is built from TRBV9 and TRBJ2-1; 8 nucleotides match TRBD2. Germline V lookup: CDR1 SGDLS, CDR2 YYNGEE. V lost 1 base, J lost 0 bases, and 12 bases stayed unmatched. This CDR3 is built from 19 residues.

This clone was seen once. The rearrangement uses TRBV15 and TRBJ2-3; unclear D gene. CDR1 and CDR2 from the germline V gene are LNHNV and YYDKDF (reference sequence). CDR3 length: 13 residues. V was cut by 0 bases and J by 3 bases, with 4 bases left in between. CDR3 region: CATSRDLTDTQYF. CDR3 nucleotides: TGTGCCACCAGCAGAGATCTAACAGATACGCAGTATTTT.

This clone was seen more than once but under ten times. The gene calls are TRBV6-2 or TRBV6-3 and TRBJ1-6; a weak D match, TRBD1 (6 bases). Trimming took off 1 base at V and 9 bases at J, with 13 bases between the two ends. Germline CDR1 MNHEY, CDR2 SVGEGT. This CDR3 region has 15 residues. CDR3 region: CASSYLAGDVSPLHF. CDR3 bases: TGTGCCAGCAGTTACTTAGCAGGGGATGTTTCACCCCTCCACTTT.

The V and J genes are TRBV5-5 and TRBJ2-3; possibly TRBD1 for D (6 bases). V was shortened by 1 base and J by 2 bases, with 8 bases between the two germline ends. This CDR3 region has 14 residues. CDR1 and CDR2 (germline): SGHKS, YYEKEE (reference sequence). The CDR3 reads CASSLTGTTDTQYF. The DNA for the CDR3 is TGTGCCAGCAGCTTGACAGGGACCACAGATACGCAGTATTTT.

This clone was seen once. The chain carries TRBV14 and TRBJ2-6; 7 bases map to TRBD1. J gave up 1 base and V 2 bases, and 2 bases lay outside the gene matches. This CDR3 is built from 16 residues. CDR1 and CDR2 (germline): SGHDN, FVKESK. The CDR3 here is CASSQFRGSGANVLTF. CDR3 DNA sequence: TGTGCCAGCAGCCAATTCAGGGGGTCTGGGGCCAACGTCCTGACTTTC.

This chain connects TRBV27 to TRBJ2-3; TRBD2 might be the D (5 bases). The CDR3 is made up of 13 amino acids. Trimming stripped 5 bases from V and 2 bases from J, with 8 bases between. In germline, CDR1 is MNHEY, CDR2 SMNVEV (reference sequence). The CDR3 reads CASSKGLTDTQYF. CDR3 sequence (DNA): TGTGCCAGCAGTAAAGGACTCACAGATACGCAGTATTTT.

This clone showed up just once. This sequence joins TRBV25-1 and TRBJ1-5; D ambiguous. The CDR3 spans 15 residues. V was shortened by 3 bases and J by 4 bases, with 13 bases between the two germline ends. Per germline, CDR1 MGHDK and CDR2 SYGVNS. The CDR3: CASSEAAGYNQPQHF. The CDR3 nucleotides are TGTGCCAGCAGTGAGGCCGCAGGTTATAATCAGCCCCAGCATTTT.

This clone was recorded only once. V gene TRBV20-1 combines with J gene TRBJ2-3; D is ambiguous. This CDR3 spans 10 amino acids. Trimming shortened V by 5 bases and J by 9 bases, and 9 bases separated the two germline ends. The germline V gene has CDR1 DFQATT and CDR2 SNEGSKA (reference sequence). This CDR3 reads CSAADRTQYF. In nucleotides, the CDR3 is TGCAGTGCTGCGGATAGAACGCAGTATTTT.

V usage is TRBV2 and J usage is TRBJ1-6; maybe TRBD1 (5 bases). In germline, CDR1 is SNHLY, CDR2 FYNNEI. V lost 4 bases and J lost 8, with 12 bases in between. The CDR3 has 14 amino acids. CDR3 sequence reads: CASSVWGGDSPLHF. The CDR3 nucleotides are TGTGCCAGCAGTGTTTGGGGGGGGGATTCACCCCTCCACTTT.

This clone was counted a few times. This chain joins TRBV11-2 and TRBJ1-1; D ambiguous. The CDR3 spans 11 residues. From germline, CDR1 is SGHAT and CDR2 FQNNGV. Trimming removed 4 bases from V and 3 bases from J, with 3 bases in between. This chain's CDR3 is CASSSDTEAFF. Written as DNA, the CDR3 is TGTGCCAGCAGCTCCGACACTGAAGCTTTCTTT.

V is TRBV11-2 and J is TRBJ1-4; D remains unclear. V was trimmed by 4 bases and J by 8 bases, leaving 11 bases between them. Germline loops: CDR1 SGHAT, CDR2 FQNNGV. The CDR3 is 13 amino acids. The CDR3 protein is CASSSETGEKLFF. CDR3 DNA: TGTGCCAGCAGCTCTGAGACGGGAGAAAAACTGTTTTTT.

This clone was observed a single time. CDR3 region: CATSVQGKNEQFF. The CDR3 DNA follows: TGTGCCACCAGTGTACAGGGTAAGAATGAGCAGTTCTTC. This rearrangement joins TRBV24-1 to TRBJ2-1; D might be TRBD1 (6 bases). CDR1 and CDR2 (germline): KGHDR, SFDVKD. Trimming took off 5 bases at V and 7 bases at J, with 11 bases between the two ends. This CDR3 region has 13 residues.

The chain recombines TRBV5-8 with TRBJ1-1; no firm D call. This CDR3 region has 13 residues. V was trimmed by 5 bases and J by 3 bases, leaving 11 bases between them. Per germline, CDR1 SGHTS and CDR2 YDEGEE. DNA of the CDR3: TGTGCCAGCAGGTGGCAGGCCGACACTGAAGCTTTCTTT. Translated, it gives CASRWQADTEAFF. Full variable domain (outside the CDR3, taken from reference TRBV5-8 and TRBJ1-1): EAGVTQSPTHLIKTRGQQATLRCSPISGHTSVYWYQQALGLGLQFLLWYDEGEERNRGNFPPRFSGRQFPNYSSELNVNALELEDSALYLCASRWQADTEAFFGQGTRLTVV.

The chain is built from TRBV6-5 and TRBJ1-6, with 9 bases lining up with TRBD1. The germline V gene encodes CDR1 MNHEY and CDR2 SVGAGI. The ends lost 3 bases at V and 9 bases at J; junction bases unmatched: 6. The CDR3 covers 15 residues. The CDR3 nucleotides read TGTGCCAGCAGTTATCGTCGGACAGGGGCTTCACCCCTCCACTTT. Translated: CASSYRRTGASPLHF.

J is TRBJ1-6 and V is TRBV6-2 or TRBV6-3, with D possibly matching TRBD1 (5 bases). The germline V gene has CDR1 MNHEY and CDR2 SVGEGT. V lost 5 bases, J lost 5 bases, and 13 bases lay in between. This CDR3 region has 15 residues. The CDR3 DNA reads TGTGCCAGCAGTCGACAGCCCAGAAATAATTCACCCCTCCACTTT. Amino acids: CASSRQPRNNSPLHF.

The rearrangement links TRBV5-5 to TRBJ1-2, with 9 bases that match TRBD1. The length of the CDR3 is 15 residues. With V trimmed by 4 bases and J by 4 bases, 8 bases remained unmatched. CDR1 and CDR2 from the germline V gene are SGHKS and YYEKEE (reference sequence). This CDR3 reads CASSGTGTGSYGYTF. CDR3 nucleotide sequence: TGTGCCAGCAGCGGGACCGGGACAGGGTCCTATGGCTACACCTTC.

The chain combines TRBV28 with TRBJ2-1; 9 positions agree with TRBD2. V shed 5 bases and J 3 bases; nucleotides not matched to a gene: 2. The CDR3 consists of 14 residues. Germline-derived CDR1 and CDR2 are MDHEN and SYDVKM. The CDR3: CASSGTSLYNEQFF. CDR3 nucleotides: TGTGCCAGCAGTGGGACTAGCCTCTACAATGAGCAGTTCTTC. Using reference TRBV28 and TRBJ2-1 for the parts outside the CDR3, the full variable domain is DVKVTQSSRYLVKRTGEKVFLECVQDMDHENMFWYRQDPGLGLRLIYFSYDVKMKEKGDIPEGYSVSREKKERFSLILESASTNQTSMYLCASSGTSLYNEQFFGPGTRLTVL.

The chain is built from TRBV7-2 and TRBJ2-4, with unresolved D. Germline CDR1 SGHTA, CDR2 FQGNSA. This CDR3 has 16 amino acids. With 1 base removed from V and 0 bases from J, the gap between germline ends came to 10 bases. The CDR3 loop is CASSLDALLAKNIQYF. The CDR3 bases are TGTGCCAGCAGCTTAGATGCACTCCTAGCCAAAAACATTCAGTACTTC.

The table lists this clone with a count of one. V is TRBV9 and J is TRBJ2-5; TRBD2 agrees at 11 bases. CDR3 length: 16 residues. The germline V gene has CDR1 SGDLS and CDR2 YYNGEE. Trimming took 3 bases from V and 5 from J; bases not matched to a gene: 9. CDR3 amino acids: CASSAASGGTFETQYF. The DNA of the CDR3 is TGTGCCAGCAGCGCCGCTAGCGGGGGGACTTTTGAGACCCAGTACTTC.

This chain connects TRBV30 to TRBJ2-1; 13 bases match TRBD2. This CDR3 has 15 amino acids. Looked up from germline, CDR1 is GTSNPN and CDR2 is SVGIG (reference sequence). The trim removed 4 bases at V and 7 bases at J, leaving 7 bases unmatched. The CDR3 is CAWNPPGLAGNEQFF. In DNA form, the CDR3 reads TGTGCCTGGAATCCCCCGGGACTAGCGGGGAATGAGCAGTTCTTC. Supplemented by reference TRBV30 and TRBJ2-1, the full variable domain reads SQTIHQWPATLVQPVGSPLSLECTVEGTSNPNLYWYRQAAGRGLQLLFYSVGIGQISSEVPQNLSASRPQDRQFILSSKKLLLSDSGFYLCAWNPPGLAGNEQFFGPGTRLTVL.

This clone has only a few counts. The chain uses TRBV11-2 and TRBJ2-7; 7 nucleotides line up with TRBD2. The germline CDR1 and CDR2 sequences are SGHAT and FQNNGV. V was clipped by 3 bases and J by 3 bases; unmatched bases: 8. The CDR3 extends over 15 amino acids. As DNA, the CDR3 is TGTGCCAGCAGCTTTTCCGGGGAGGGGCTCTACGAGCAGTACTTC. Translation: CASSFSGEGLYEQYF.